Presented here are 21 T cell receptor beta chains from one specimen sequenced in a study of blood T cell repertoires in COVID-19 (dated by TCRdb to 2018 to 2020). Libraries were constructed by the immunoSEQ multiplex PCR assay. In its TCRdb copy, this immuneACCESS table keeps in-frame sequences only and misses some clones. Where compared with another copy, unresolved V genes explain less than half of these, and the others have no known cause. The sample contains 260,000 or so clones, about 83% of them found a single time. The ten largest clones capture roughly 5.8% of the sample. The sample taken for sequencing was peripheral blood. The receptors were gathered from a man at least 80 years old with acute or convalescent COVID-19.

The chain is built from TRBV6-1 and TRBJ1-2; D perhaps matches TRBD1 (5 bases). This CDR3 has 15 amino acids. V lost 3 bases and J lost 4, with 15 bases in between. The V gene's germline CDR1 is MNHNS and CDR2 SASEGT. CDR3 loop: CASSESYRSAYGYTF. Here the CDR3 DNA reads TGTGCCAGCAGTGAGTCATACAGGTCAGCCTATGGCTACACCTTC.

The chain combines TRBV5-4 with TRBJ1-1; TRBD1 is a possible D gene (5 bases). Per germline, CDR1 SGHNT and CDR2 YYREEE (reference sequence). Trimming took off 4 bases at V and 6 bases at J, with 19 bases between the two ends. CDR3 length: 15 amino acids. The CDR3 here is CASSEGSGPSAEAFF. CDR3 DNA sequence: TGTGCCAGCAGCGAAGGGTCAGGGCCCTCGGCTGAAGCTTTCTTT.

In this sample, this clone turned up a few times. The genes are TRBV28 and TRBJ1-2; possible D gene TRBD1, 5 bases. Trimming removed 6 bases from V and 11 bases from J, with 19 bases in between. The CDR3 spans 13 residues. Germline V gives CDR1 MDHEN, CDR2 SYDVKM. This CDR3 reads CASRGLTAESYTF. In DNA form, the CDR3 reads TGTGCCAGCAGGGGACTCACGGCCGAGAGTTACACCTTC.

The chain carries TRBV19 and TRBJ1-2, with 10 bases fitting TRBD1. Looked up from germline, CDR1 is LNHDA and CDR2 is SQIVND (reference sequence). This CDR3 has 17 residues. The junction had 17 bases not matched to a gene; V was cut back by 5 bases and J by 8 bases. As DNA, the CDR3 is TGTGCCAGTAGTCCAATCCCCGGGACAGGGGTCTTCGGAGGCTACACCTTC. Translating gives CASSPIPGTGVFGGYTF.

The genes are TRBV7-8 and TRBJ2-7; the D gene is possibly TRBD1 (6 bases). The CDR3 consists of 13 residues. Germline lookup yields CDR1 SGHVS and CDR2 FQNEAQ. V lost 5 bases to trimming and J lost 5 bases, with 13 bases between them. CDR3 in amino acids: CASSPNRDNEQYF. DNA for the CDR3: TGTGCCAGCAGCCCGAATAGGGACAACGAGCAGTACTTC.

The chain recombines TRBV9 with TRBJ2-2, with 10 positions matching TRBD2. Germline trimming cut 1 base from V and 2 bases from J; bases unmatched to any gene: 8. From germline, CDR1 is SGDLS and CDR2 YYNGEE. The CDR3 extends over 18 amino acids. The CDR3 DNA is TGTGCCAGCAGCGTAACAAGCGGGGGGGTTTTAAACACCGGGGAGCTGTTTTTT. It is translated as CASSVTSGGVLNTGELFF.

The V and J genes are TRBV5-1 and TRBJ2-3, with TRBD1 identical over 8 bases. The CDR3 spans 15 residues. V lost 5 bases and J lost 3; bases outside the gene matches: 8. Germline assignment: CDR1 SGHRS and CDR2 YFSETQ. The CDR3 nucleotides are TGCGCCAGCAGTATCGGCAGGGGGCTGACAGATACGCAGTATTTT. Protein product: CASSIGRGLTDTQYF.

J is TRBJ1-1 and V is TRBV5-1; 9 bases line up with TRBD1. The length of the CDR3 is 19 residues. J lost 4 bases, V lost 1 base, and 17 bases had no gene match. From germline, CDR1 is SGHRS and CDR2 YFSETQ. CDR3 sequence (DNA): TGCGCCAGCAGCTTGAGGGGACAGGGAAGGAGCCAGCGGGCCACTGAAGCTTTCTTT. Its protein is CASSLRGQGRSQRATEAFF.

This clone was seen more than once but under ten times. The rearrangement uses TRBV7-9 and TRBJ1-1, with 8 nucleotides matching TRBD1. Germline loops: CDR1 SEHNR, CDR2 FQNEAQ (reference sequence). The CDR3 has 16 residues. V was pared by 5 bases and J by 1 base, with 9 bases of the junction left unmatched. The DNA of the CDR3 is TGTGCCAGCAGCCCCACAGGGGGAACCAGGAACACTGAAGCTTTCTTT. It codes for CASSPTGGTRNTEAFF.

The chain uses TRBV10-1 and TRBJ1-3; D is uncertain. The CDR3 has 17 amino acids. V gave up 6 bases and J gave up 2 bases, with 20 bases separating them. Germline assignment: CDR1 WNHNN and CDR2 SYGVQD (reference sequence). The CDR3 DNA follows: TGCGCCAGCAGGGAGCCCCAAGAGACCACTACTGGAAACACCATATATTTT. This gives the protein CASREPQETTTGNTIYF.

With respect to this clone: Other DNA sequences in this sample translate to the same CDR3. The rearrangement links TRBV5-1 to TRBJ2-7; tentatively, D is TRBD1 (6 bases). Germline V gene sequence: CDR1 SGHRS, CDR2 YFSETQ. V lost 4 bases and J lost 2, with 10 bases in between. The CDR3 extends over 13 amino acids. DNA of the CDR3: TGCGCCAGCAGCCAAGGACAGACCTACGAGCAGTACTTC. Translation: CASSQGQTYEQYF.

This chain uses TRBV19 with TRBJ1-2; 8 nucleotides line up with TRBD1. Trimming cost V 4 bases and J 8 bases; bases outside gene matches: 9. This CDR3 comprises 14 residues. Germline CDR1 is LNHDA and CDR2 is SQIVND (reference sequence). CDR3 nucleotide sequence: TGTGCCAGTAGTACAGGGGGCGCATCGGGAGGCTACACCTTC. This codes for CASSTGGASGGYTF.

The CDR3 nucleotides are TGTGCCAGCAGTCCAACTTCCGGGACAGGGGGCCGGGCTTTCTTT. It encodes CASSPTSGTGGRAFF. J is TRBJ1-1 and V is TRBV27; 12 nucleotides match TRBD1. Germline CDR1 MNHEY, CDR2 SMNVEV (reference sequence). The CDR3 length is 15 residues. Trimming removed 5 bases from V and 11 bases from J; junction bases left unmatched: 12.

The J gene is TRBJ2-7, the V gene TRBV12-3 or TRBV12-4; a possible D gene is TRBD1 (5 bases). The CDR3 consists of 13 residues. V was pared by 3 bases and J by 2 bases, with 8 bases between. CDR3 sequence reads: CASSFDRTYEQYF. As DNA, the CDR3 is TGTGCCAGCAGTTTCGACAGAACCTACGAGCAGTACTTC.

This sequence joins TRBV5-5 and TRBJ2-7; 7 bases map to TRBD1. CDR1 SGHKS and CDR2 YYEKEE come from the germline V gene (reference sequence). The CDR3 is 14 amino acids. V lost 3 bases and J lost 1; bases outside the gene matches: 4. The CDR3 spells CASSSMDRSYEQYF. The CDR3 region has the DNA TGTGCCAGCAGCTCCATGGACAGGTCCTACGAGCAGTACTTC.

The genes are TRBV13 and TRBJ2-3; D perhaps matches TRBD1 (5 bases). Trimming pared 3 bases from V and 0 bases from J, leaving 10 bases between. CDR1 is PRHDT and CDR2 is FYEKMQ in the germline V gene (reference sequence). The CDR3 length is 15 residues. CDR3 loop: CASSFGYRSTDTQYF. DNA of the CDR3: TGTGCCAGCAGCTTTGGTTACAGGAGCACAGATACGCAGTATTTT.

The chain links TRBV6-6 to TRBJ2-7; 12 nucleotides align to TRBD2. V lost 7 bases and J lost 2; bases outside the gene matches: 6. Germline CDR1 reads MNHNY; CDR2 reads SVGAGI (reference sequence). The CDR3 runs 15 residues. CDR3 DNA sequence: TGTGCCAGCACCCGGACTAGCGGGGAGACCTACGAGCAGTACTTC. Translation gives CASTRTSGETYEQYF.

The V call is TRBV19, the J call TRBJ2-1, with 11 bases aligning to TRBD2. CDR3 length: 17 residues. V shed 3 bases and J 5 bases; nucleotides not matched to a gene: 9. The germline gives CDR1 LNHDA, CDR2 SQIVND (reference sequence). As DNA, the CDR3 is TGTGCCAGTAGTATTGGATCTAGCGGGAGGTTAGACAATGAGCAGTTCTTC. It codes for CASSIGSSGRLDNEQFF.

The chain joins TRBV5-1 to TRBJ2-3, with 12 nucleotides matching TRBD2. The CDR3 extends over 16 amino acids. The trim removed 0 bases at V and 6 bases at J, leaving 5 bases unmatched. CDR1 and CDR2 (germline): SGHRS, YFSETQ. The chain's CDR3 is CASSLVTSGRSDTQYF. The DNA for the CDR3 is TGCGCCAGCAGCTTGGTGACTAGCGGGAGAAGCGATACGCAGTATTTT. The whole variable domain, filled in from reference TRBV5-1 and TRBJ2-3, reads KAGVTQTPRYLIKTRGQQVTLSCSPISGHRSVSWYQQTPGQGLQFLFEYFSETQRNKGNFPGRFSGRQFSNSRSEMNVSTLELGDSALYLCASSLVTSGRSDTQYFGPGTRLTVL.

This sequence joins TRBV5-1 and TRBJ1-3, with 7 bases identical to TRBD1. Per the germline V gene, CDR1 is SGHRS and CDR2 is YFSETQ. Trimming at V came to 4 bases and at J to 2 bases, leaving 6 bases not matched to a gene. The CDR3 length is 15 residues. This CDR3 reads CASSPGQRTGNTIYF. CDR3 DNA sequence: TGCGCCAGCAGCCCGGGACAGCGGACTGGAAACACCATATATTTT.

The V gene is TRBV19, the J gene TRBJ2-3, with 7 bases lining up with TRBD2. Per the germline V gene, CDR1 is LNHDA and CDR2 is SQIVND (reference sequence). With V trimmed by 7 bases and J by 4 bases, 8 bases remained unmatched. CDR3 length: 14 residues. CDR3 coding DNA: TGTGCCAGTATGCGGGGCGGGAGCCCAGATACGCAGTATTTT. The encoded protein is CASMRGGSPDTQYF.